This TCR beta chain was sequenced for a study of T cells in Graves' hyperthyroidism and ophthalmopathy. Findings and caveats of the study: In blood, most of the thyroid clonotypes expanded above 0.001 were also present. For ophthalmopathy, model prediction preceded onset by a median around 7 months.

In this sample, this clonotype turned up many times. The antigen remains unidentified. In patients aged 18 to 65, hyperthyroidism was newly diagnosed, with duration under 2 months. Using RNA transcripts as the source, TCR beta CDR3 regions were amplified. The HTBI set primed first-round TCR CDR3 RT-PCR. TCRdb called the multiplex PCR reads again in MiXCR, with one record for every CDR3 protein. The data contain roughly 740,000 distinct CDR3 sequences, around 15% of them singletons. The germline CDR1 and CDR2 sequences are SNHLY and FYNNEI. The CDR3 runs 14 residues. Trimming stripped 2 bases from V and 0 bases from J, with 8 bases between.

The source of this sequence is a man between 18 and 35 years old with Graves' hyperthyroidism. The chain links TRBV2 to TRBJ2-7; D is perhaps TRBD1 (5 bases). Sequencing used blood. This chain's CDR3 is CASSEQGFSYEQYF. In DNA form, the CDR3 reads TGTGCCAGCAGTGAACAGGGTTTCTCCTACGAGCAGTACTTC.